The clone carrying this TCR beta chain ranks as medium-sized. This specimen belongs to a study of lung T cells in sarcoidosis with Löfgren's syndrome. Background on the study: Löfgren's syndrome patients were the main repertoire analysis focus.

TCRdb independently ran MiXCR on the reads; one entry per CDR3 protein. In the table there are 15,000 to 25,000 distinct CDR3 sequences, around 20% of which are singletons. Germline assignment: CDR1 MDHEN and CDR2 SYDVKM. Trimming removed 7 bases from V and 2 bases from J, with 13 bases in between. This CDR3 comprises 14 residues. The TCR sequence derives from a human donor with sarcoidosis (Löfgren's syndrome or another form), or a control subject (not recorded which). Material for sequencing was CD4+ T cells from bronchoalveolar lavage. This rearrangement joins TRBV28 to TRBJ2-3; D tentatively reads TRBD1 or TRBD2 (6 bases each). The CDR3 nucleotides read TGTGCCAGCATCAACCGGGGGCCCACAGATACGCAGTATTTT. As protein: CASINRGPTDTQYF.